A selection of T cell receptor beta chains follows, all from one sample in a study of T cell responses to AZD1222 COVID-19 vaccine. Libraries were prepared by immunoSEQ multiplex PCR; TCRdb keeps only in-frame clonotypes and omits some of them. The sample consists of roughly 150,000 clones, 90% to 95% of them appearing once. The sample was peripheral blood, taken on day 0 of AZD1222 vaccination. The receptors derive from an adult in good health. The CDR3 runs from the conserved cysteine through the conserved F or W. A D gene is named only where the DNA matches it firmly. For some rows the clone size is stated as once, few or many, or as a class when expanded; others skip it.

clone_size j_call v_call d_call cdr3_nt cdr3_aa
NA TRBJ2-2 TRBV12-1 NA TGTGCCAGCAGCTCAAATGGGGCAGACTCCAATTTATACACCGGGGAGCTGTTTTTT CASSSNGADSNLYTGELFF
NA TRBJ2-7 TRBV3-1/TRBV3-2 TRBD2 TGTGCCAGCAGCCTGACTAGCGTTTACTCCTACGAGCAGTACTTC CASSLTSVYSYEQYF
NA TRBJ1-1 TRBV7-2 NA TGTGCCAGCAGCCCGGGACGGGGGACCACTGAAGCTTTCTTT CASSPGRGTTEAFF
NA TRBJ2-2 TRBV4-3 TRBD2 TGCGCCAGCAGCCAGGTAGCGGGAGACACCGGGGAGCTGTTTTTT CASSQVAGDTGELFF
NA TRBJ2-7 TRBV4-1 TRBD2 TGCGCCAGCAGCCAAGATCTGGCTAGCGGGAGGAGGGAGCAGTACTTC CASSQDLASGRREQYF
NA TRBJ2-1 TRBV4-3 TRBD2 TGCGCCAGCAGCCAAGATATCCGGGACTACTACGAGAATGAGCAGTTCTTC CASSQDIRDYYENEQFF
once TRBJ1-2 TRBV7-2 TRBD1 TGTGCCAGCAGCGCGGGACAGACCTATGGCTACACCTTC CASSAGQTYGYTF
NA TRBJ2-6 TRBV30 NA TGTGCCTGGACAGGCTTTGGGGCCAACGTCCTGACTTTC CAWTGFGANVLTF
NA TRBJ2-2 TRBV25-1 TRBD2 TGTGCCAGCAGTTTAAAGGAGCTAGCGGGAGTAAGCGGGGAGCTGTTTTTT CASSLKELAGVSGELFF
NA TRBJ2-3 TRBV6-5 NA TGTGCCACCCTTTCGGGCAGGAGTTGGACAGATACGCAGTATTTT CATLSGRSWTDTQYF
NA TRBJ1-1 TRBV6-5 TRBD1 TGTGCCAGCAGTCCATTGACAGGGGCCACTGAAGCTTTCTTT CASSPLTGATEAFF
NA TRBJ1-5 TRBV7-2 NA TGTGCCAGCAGCTTGTCCCGGGGAGGTCTTATTAGTGCCCATCAGCCCCAGCATTTT CASSLSRGGLISAHQPQHF
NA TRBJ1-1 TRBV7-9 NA TGTGCCAGCACCTTGGGGGTCTCCACTGAAGCTTTCTTT CASTLGVSTEAFF
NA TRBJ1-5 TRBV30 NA TGTGCCTGGAGTTCAGGGTCGGCCCAGCCCCAGCATTTT CAWSSGSAQPQHF
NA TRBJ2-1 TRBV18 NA TGTGCCAGCTCACCACAAGACAATGAGCAGTTCTTC CASSPQDNEQFF
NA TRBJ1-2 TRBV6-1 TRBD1 TGTGCCAGCAGTGAAGCGCGGGACAGGGCCCCTCTTAACTATGGCTACACCTTC CASSEARDRAPLNYGYTF
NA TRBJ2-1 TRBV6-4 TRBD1 TGTGCCAGCAGTGAAGAGACAGGGCCCTACAATGAGCAGTTCTTC CASSEETGPYNEQFF
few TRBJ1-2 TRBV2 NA TGTGCCAGCAGCCCCGACAGGATAGCCTATGGCTACACCTTC CASSPDRIAYGYTF
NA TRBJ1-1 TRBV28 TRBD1 TGTGCCAGCAGCCGAATTAGGCTACCGGGACAGGCAACTTTTATGAACACTGAAGCTTTCTTT CASSRIRLPGQATFMNTEAFF
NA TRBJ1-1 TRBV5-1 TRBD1 TGCGCCAGCAGCCTGGACAGGGGGAACACTGAAGCTTTCTTT CASSLDRGNTEAFF
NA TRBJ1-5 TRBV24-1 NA TGTGCCACCCGTGCGGACGGGGGCGGGAATCAGCCCCAGCATTTT CATRADGGGNQPQHF
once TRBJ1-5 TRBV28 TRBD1 TGTGCCAGCAGTGCGGACAGGGCAGACCTTAATCAGCCCCAGCATTTT CASSADRADLNQPQHF
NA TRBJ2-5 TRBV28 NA TGTGCCAGCACGATGTACACCCAAGAGACCCAGTACTTC CASTMYTQETQYF
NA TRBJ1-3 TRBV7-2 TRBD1 TGTGCCAGCAGCTCTACAGGGGAAAATGGAAACACCATATATTTT CASSSTGENGNTIYF
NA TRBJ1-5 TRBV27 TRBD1 TGTGCCAGCAGTCCCCGGACAGGGTTTCATCAGCCCCAGCATTTT CASSPRTGFHQPQHF
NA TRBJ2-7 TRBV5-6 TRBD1 TGTGCCAGCAGCTTTGCCGGACAGGGAGCCCACGAGCAGTACTTC CASSFAGQGAHEQYF
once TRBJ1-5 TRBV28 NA TGTGCCAGCAGTTTAAGCAAGGATCAGCCCCAGCATTTT CASSLSKDQPQHF
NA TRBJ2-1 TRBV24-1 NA TGTGCCACCAGTGCTGAGGGCCTCCGAACCGAGCAGTTCTTC CATSAEGLRTEQFF
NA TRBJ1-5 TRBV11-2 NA TGTGCCAGCAGCGGGGGACCCAATCAGCCCCAGCATTTT CASSGGPNQPQHF
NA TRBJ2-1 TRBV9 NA TGTGCCAGCAGCGTAATCGGGAGCTCCTACAATGAGCAGTTCTTC CASSVIGSSYNEQFF
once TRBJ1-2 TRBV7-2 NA TGTGCCAGCAGCGGGGGGTCCTCCAGTGGCTCCACCTTC CASSGGSSSGSTF
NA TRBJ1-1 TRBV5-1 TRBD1 TGCGCCAGCAGCACCGGGACAGGTATCATGAACACTGAAGCTTTCTTT CASSTGTGIMNTEAFF
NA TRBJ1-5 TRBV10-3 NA TGTGCCATCGCACGGGAGAGCAATCAGCCCCAGCATTTT CAIARESNQPQHF
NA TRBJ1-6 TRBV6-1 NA TGTGCCAGCAGTGAAGCAACCAGGGGAGGATCACCCCTCCACTTT CASSEATRGGSPLHF
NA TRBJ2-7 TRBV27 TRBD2 TGTGCCAGCAGTTTACCTAGCGGGACCCCCTACGAGCAGTACTTC CASSLPSGTPYEQYF
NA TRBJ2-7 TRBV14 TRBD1 TGTGCCAGCAGCCAAGGAGACAGGGGCCCTCGGGAATTAAACGAGCAGTACTTC CASSQGDRGPRELNEQYF
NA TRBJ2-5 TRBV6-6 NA TGTGCCAGCAGGTTAGGGCAAGAGACCCAGTACTTC CASRLGQETQYF
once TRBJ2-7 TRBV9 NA TGTGCCAGCAGCGTAGGAGTCGACTCACCCTACGAGCAGTACTTC CASSVGVDSPYEQYF
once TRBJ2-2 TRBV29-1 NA TGCAGCGCCTCCCTTCATAACACCGGGGAGCTGTTTTTT CSASLHNTGELFF
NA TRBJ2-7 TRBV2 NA TGTGCCAGCAGTGTTGATGGGGGATCCTACGAGCAGTACTTC CASSVDGGSYEQYF
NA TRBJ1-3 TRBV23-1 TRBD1 TGCGCCAGCAGTCAATCACCGACAGGGTCTGGAAACACCATATATTTT CASSQSPTGSGNTIYF
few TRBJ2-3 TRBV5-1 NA TGCGCCAGCAGCTTGGCTGGGGACCGGACAGATACGCAGTATTTT CASSLAGDRTDTQYF
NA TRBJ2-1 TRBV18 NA TGTGCCAGCTCACCGGGTAGTTACAATGAGCAGTTCTTC CASSPGSYNEQFF
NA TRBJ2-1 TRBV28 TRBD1 TGTGCCAGCAGGTTACCCGGGACAGAGTACAATGAGCAGTTCTTC CASRLPGTEYNEQFF
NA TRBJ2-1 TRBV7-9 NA TGTGCCAGCAGCTCCTTAGGGGGAGTAGATGAGCAGTTCTTC CASSSLGGVDEQFF
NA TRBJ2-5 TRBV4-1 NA TGCGCCAGCAGCCAAGAGTTAAGAGGAGGAGGGAGAGAGACCCAGTACTTC CASSQELRGGGRETQYF
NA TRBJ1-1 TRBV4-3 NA TGCGCCAGCAGCTATAACTATGAAACTGAAGCTTTCTTT CASSYNYETEAFF
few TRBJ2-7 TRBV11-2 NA TGTGCCAGCAGAGGGGCCGCTAGGGAGCAGTACTTC CASRGAAREQYF
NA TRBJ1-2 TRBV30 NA TGTGCCTGGAGTCAGGCAGGTAGGGGCTACACCTTC CAWSQAGRGYTF
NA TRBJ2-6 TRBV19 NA TGTGCCAGTAGTATAGCGGGGCGGTTTAGGCAGGGGAGCGCTGGGGCCAACGTCCTGACTTTC CASSIAGRFRQGSAGANVLTF
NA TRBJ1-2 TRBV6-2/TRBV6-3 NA TGTGCCAGCAGTCTGTTGGTAAACCGGGACGCATTTCGTTACTATGGCTACACCTTC CASSLLVNRDAFRYYGYTF
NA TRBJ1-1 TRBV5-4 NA TGTGCCAGCAGCTTGGCCGGACGGAAGAACACTGAAGCTTTCTTT CASSLAGRKNTEAFF
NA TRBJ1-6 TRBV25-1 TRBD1 TGTGCCAGCTCCTGGACAGGGCGAAGAGATTCACCCCTCCACTTT CASSWTGRRDSPLHF
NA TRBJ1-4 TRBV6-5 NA TGTGCCAGCAGTTACGGGCCCCCGTGGGGGGGCGAAAAACTGTTTTTT CASSYGPPWGGEKLFF
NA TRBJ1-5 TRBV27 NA TGTGCCAGCAGTCCCCGTAGCAATCAGCCCCAGCATTTT CASSPRSNQPQHF
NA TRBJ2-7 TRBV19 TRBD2 TGTGCCAGTAGTATTGGACTAGCGGGAGTAGCGTACGAGCAGTACTTC CASSIGLAGVAYEQYF
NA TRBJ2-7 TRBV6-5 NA TGTGCCAGCACAGGATCCTACGAGCAGTACTTC CASTGSYEQYF